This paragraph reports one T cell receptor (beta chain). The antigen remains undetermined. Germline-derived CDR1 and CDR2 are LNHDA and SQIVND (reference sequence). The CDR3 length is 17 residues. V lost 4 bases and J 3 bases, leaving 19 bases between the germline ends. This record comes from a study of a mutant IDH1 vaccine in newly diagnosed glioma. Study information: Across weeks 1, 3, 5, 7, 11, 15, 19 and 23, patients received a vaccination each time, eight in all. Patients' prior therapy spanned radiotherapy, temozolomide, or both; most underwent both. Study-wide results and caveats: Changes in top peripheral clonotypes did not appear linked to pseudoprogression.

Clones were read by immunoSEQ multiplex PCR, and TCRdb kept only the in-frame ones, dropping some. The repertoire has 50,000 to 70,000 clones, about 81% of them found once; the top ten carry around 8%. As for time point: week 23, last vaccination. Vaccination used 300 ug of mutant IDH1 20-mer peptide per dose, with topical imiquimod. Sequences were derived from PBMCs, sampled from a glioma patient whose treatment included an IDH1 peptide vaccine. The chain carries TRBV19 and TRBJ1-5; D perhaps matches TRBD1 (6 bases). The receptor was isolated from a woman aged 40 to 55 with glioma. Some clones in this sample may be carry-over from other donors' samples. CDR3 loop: CASSTDRSRLDNQPQHF. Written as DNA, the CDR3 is TGTGCCAGTAGTACTGACAGGAGCCGGTTGGACAATCAGCCCCAGCATTTT.